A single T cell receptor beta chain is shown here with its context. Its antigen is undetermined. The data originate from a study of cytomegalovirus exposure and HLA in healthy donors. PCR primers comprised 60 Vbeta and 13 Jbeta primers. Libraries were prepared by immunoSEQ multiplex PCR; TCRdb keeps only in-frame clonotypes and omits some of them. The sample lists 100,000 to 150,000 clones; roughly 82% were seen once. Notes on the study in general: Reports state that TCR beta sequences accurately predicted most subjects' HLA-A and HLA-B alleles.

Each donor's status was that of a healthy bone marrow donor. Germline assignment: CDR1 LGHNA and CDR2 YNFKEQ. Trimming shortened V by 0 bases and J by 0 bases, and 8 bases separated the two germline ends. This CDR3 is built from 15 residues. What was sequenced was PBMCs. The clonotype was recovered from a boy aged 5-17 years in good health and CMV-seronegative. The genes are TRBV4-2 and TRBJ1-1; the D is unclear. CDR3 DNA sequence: TGTGCCAGCAGCCAAGAGATGCGGATGAACACTGAAGCTTTCTTT. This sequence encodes CASSQEMRMNTEAFF.